A single sample is the source of the 30 T cell receptor beta chains below, sequenced in a study of blood T cell repertoires in COVID-19. Only in-frame clones appear in the TCRdb table, and some are missing; sequencing was by immunoSEQ multiplex PCR. Of about 100,000 clones detected, roughly 90% appear once; the ten largest clones hold around 6.5%. Sequencing input: peripheral blood. The source of these receptors is a woman aged 60-75 years with acute or convalescent COVID-19.

The chain carries TRBV21-1 and TRBJ2-1; TRBD2 is the table's D call and was not checked against the DNA. TRBV21-1 is described as a pseudogene. This CDR3 has 20 amino acids. The CDR3 nucleotides are TGTGCCAGCAGCAAAGATAAGGGACTAGCAAACCAAAGCTCCTACAATGAGCAGTTCTTC. Amino acids: CASSKDKGLANQSSYNEQFF.

This chain joins TRBV21-1 and TRBJ2-7; no check of the table's D call, TRBD1, against the DNA was made. TRBV21-1 represents a pseudogene. This CDR3 is built from 15 residues. In nucleotides, the CDR3 is TGTGCCAGCAGCATGACACGAAAGAGCTCCTACGAGCAGTACGTC. This gives the protein CASSMTRKSSYEQYV.

The gene calls are TRBV6-7 and TRBJ2-5, with 8 bases matching TRBD2. Being an ORF, TRBV6-7 has a function that is uncertain. This CDR3 spans 15 amino acids. With V trimmed by 4 bases and J by 2 bases, 6 bases remained unmatched. CDR3 amino acids: CASSSGLEGQETQYF. The CDR3, as DNA: TGTGCCAGCAGTTCGGGACTAGAGGGGCAAGAGACCCAGTACTTC.

The chain combines TRBV12-3 or TRBV12-4 with TRBJ1-2, with a tentative D call TRBD1 (6 bases). V was cut by 4 bases and J by 8 bases, with 14 bases left in between. This CDR3 has 13 residues. CDR3 residues: CASSWAGAEGYTF. CDR3 DNA: TGTGCCAGCAGTTGGGCGGGGGCCGAGGGCTACACCTTC.

V usage is TRBV3-1 (or the pseudogene TRBV3-2) and J usage is TRBJ2-1; D gene unclear. Germline CDR1 is LGHDT and CDR2 is YNNKEL (reference sequence). Trimming cost V 1 base and J 8 bases, with 6 bases left between them. The CDR3 is 12 residues long. CDR3 sequence reads: CASSQVFDEQFF. DNA of the CDR3: TGTGCCAGCAGCCAAGTCTTTGATGAGCAGTTCTTC.

This chain connects TRBV7-9 to TRBJ1-1; 7 bases agree with TRBD1. V was pared by 1 base and J by 0 bases, with 2 bases of the junction left unmatched. This CDR3 has 15 amino acids. Germline V CDR1 and CDR2: SEHNR, FQNEAQ (reference sequence). CDR3 amino acids: CASSLEGGMNTEAFF. The CDR3 coding sequence is TGTGCCAGCAGCTTAGAAGGGGGCATGAACACTGAAGCTTTCTTT.

This clone was observed once. The chain's CDR3 is CASSLQWAGSPLHF. In nucleotides, the CDR3 is TGTGCCAGCAGCTTGCAGTGGGCTGGTTCACCCCTCCACTTT. The chain joins TRBV5-6 to TRBJ1-6; no reliable D call. Germline CDR1 and CDR2: SGHDT and YYEEEE. Trimming removed 1 base at V and 9 bases at J, with 11 bases between. The CDR3 totals 14 residues.

V is TRBV5-1 and J is TRBJ1-4, with D perhaps TRBD1 (6 bases). Trimming took 0 bases from V and 7 from J, leaving 13 bases between them. The CDR3 sequence is 15 residues long. CDR1 SGHRS and CDR2 YFSETQ come from the germline V gene. The CDR3 DNA sequence: TGCGCCAGCAGCTTGGATTTTGCGACAGGTGAAAAACTGTTTTTT. Its translation: CASSLDFATGEKLFF.

This rearrangement joins TRBV6-5 to TRBJ1-1; 8 nucleotides match TRBD1. The CDR3 has 15 amino acids. V shed 6 bases and J 2 bases; nucleotides not matched to a gene: 8. Germline V gene data show CDR1 as MNHEY and CDR2 as SVGAGI. The CDR3 region is CASRYGQGGNTEAFF. The CDR3, as DNA: TGTGCCAGCAGATATGGACAGGGAGGAAACACTGAAGCTTTCTTT.

The chain links TRBV24-1 to TRBJ1-5; TRBD1 is a possible D gene (6 bases). CDR1 KGHDR and CDR2 SFDVKD come from the germline V gene. Trimming pared 9 bases from V and 3 bases from J, leaving 11 bases between. The CDR3 sequence is 13 residues long. DNA of the CDR3: TGTGCCACCCCCGGGACACCCAATCAGCCCCAGCATTTT. Its protein is CATPGTPNQPQHF.

The gene calls are TRBV28 and TRBJ1-3; D gene uncertain. Trimming took off 2 bases at V and 4 bases at J, with 6 bases between the two ends. The length of the CDR3 is 13 residues. CDR1 is MDHEN, CDR2 SYDVKM, per germline. CDR3 protein: CASSLAVGNTIYF. The DNA for the CDR3 is TGTGCCAGCAGTTTAGCAGTGGGAAACACCATATATTTT.

The rearrangement joins TRBV5-4 to TRBJ2-6; tentative D call: TRBD1 (6 bases). Germline V gene data show CDR1 as SGHNT and CDR2 as YYREEE (reference sequence). Trimming removed 7 bases from V and 3 bases from J, with 14 bases in between. The CDR3 has 15 residues. The CDR3 sequence is CASGITGSGANVLTF. The CDR3 coding sequence is TGTGCCAGCGGAATAACAGGGAGTGGGGCCAACGTCCTGACTTTC.

This chain joins TRBV5-1 and TRBJ2-5, with 10 bases fitting TRBD1. CDR3 size: 16 residues. Germline loops: CDR1 SGHRS, CDR2 YFSETQ. Trimming cost V 4 bases and J 1 base; bases outside gene matches: 7. The CDR3 region is CASSIGTGDFQETQYF. CDR3 coding DNA: TGCGCCAGCAGCATCGGGACAGGGGACTTCCAAGAGACCCAGTACTTC.

The rearrangement links TRBV9 to TRBJ1-2; a possible D gene is TRBD1 (6 bases). CDR1 SGDLS and CDR2 YYNGEE come from the germline V gene. Deletions cut 0 bases from V and 7 bases from J, with 19 bases between. The CDR3 has 16 amino acids. CDR3 nucleotides: TGTGCCAGCAGCGTAGGAGGCTGGGGGCAGGGGAGTGGCTACACCTTC. Its protein is CASSVGGWGQGSGYTF.

This chain links TRBV3-1 (or the pseudogene TRBV3-2) with TRBJ1-3; D may be TRBD1 (5 bases). Germline V CDR1 and CDR2: LGHDT, YNNKEL (reference sequence). The CDR3 has 16 residues. V lost 0 bases and J lost 0, with 9 bases in between. The DNA for the CDR3 is TGTGCCAGCAGCCAAGAAAGGGGCTTCTCTGGAAACACCATATATTTT. This sequence encodes CASSQERGFSGNTIYF.

The rearrangement joins TRBV9 to TRBJ1-6; D uncertain. Germline-derived CDR1 and CDR2 are SGDLS and YYNGEE. Trimming pared 1 base from V and 8 bases from J, leaving 10 bases between. The length of the CDR3 is 14 residues. The CDR3 protein is CASSVSGLYSPLHF. The CDR3 DNA reads TGTGCCAGCAGCGTATCAGGCCTGTATTCACCCCTCCACTTT.

The chain combines TRBV7-2 with TRBJ1-5; perhaps TRBD1 as D (6 bases). The CDR3 extends over 14 amino acids. Germline lookup yields CDR1 SGHTA and CDR2 FQGNSA. Deletions cut 4 bases from V and 5 bases from J, with 12 bases between. CDR3 DNA sequence: TGTGCCAGCAGCTCCGACAGGCCCGATCAGCCCCAGCATTTT. It encodes CASSSDRPDQPQHF.

V is TRBV5-4 and J is TRBJ2-5, with unresolved D. In germline, CDR1 is SGHNT, CDR2 YYREEE (reference sequence). V dropped 0 bases and J dropped 2 bases, with 8 bases sitting between them. The CDR3 loop spans 14 amino acids. The CDR3 spells CASSLAPVQETQYF. The DNA for the CDR3 is TGTGCCAGCAGCTTGGCGCCGGTTCAAGAGACCCAGTACTTC.

The chain employs TRBV7-2 and TRBJ2-5; the D gene is possibly TRBD2 (5 bases). In germline, CDR1 is SGHTA, CDR2 FQGNSA. Trimming pared 3 bases from V and 1 base from J, leaving 15 bases between. The CDR3 covers 16 residues. The CDR3 coding sequence is TGTGCCAGCAGCTTTAGGGAGCGGATCCTCCAAGAGACCCAGTACTTC. Translation gives CASSFRERILQETQYF.

This chain links TRBV19 with TRBJ1-4, with D possibly matching TRBD1 (6 bases). The CDR3 is 13 residues long. Trimming removed 3 bases from V and 7 bases from J, with 9 bases in between. Germline CDR1 and CDR2: LNHDA and SQIVND (reference sequence). In nucleotides, the CDR3 is TGTGCCAGTAGTATGTGGGGGCCTGAAAAACTGTTTTTT. This sequence encodes CASSMWGPEKLFF.

The chain joins TRBV19 to TRBJ2-1, with D unclear. The CDR3 consists of 13 residues. Per germline, CDR1 LNHDA and CDR2 SQIVND (reference sequence). The V gene lost 2 bases and the J gene lost 7 bases, with 9 bases spanning the gap. The CDR3 is CASSITPSNEQFF. CDR3 nucleotides: TGTGCCAGTAGTATAACTCCGAGTAATGAGCAGTTCTTC.

On this clone itself: The same CDR3 can be traced to other DNA sequences in this sample. The chain carries TRBV11-2 and TRBJ2-1; 7 bases are shared with TRBD1. Germline trimming cut 5 bases from V and 2 bases from J; bases unmatched to any gene: 6. The CDR3 spans 15 residues. Germline-derived CDR1 and CDR2 are SGHAT and FQNNGV. DNA of the CDR3: TGTGCCAGCAGCCCTACGGGACAGACCTACAATGAGCAGTTCTTC. This sequence encodes CASSPTGQTYNEQFF.

V and J are TRBV11-2 and TRBJ2-1, with 11 bases identical to TRBD2. J was trimmed by 5 bases and V by 5 bases; bases with no gene match: 2. The CDR3 covers 14 residues. CDR1 and CDR2 (germline): SGHAT, FQNNGV. The CDR3 DNA reads TGTGCCAGCAGCCCGGGACTAGCGGACAATGAGCAGTTCTTC. Translating gives CASSPGLADNEQFF.

The J gene is TRBJ1-1, the V gene TRBV3-1 (or the pseudogene TRBV3-2); tentative D call: TRBD1 (5 bases). The V gene's germline CDR1 is LGHDT and CDR2 YNNKEL (reference sequence). The V end was cut by 0 bases, the J end by 7 bases, with 18 bases between. The CDR3 covers 16 residues. CDR3 sequence reads: CASSQDRSGWSGEAFF. The CDR3, as DNA: TGTGCCAGCAGCCAAGATCGGTCAGGGTGGTCCGGTGAAGCTTTCTTT.

This clone was detected only once. The genes are TRBV28 and TRBJ2-7; 7 bases are shared with TRBD2. CDR3 length: 14 amino acids. Unmatched junction bases numbered 6, after V lost 5 bases and J lost 2 bases. Germline V gene lookup returns CDR1 MDHEN and CDR2 SYDVKM. In DNA form, the CDR3 reads TGTGCCAGCAGTCGGGGGGACTATCCCTACGAGCAGTACTTC. Its protein product is CASSRGDYPYEQYF.

The chain recombines TRBV6-1 with TRBJ1-2, with D hard to call. The V and J ends lost 2 bases and 1 base respectively, with 5 bases between them. Germline V CDR1 and CDR2: MNHNS, SASEGT. The CDR3 extends over 13 amino acids. The CDR3 nucleotides read TGTGCCAGCAGTGAACAGGTTAACTATGGCTACACCTTC. Translating gives CASSEQVNYGYTF.

The chain uses TRBV7-2 and TRBJ1-2; 7 bases match TRBD1. Germline lookup yields CDR1 SGHTA and CDR2 FQGNSA. The length of the CDR3 is 14 residues. Trimming at V came to 2 bases and at J to 4 bases, leaving 4 bases not matched to a gene. Written as DNA, the CDR3 is TGTGCCAGCAGCTTAAGCCAGGGGGTCTATGGCTACACCTTC. This encodes CASSLSQGVYGYTF.

The chain carries TRBV7-9 and TRBJ2-1, with 13 bases fitting TRBD2. The CDR3 is made up of 15 amino acids. Germline trimming cut 6 bases from V and 5 bases from J; bases unmatched to any gene: 4. Per germline, CDR1 SEHNR and CDR2 FQNEAQ (reference sequence). The CDR3 sequence is CASSPLAGGDNEQFF. For the CDR3, the DNA is TGTGCCAGCAGTCCACTAGCGGGAGGGGACAATGAGCAGTTCTTC.

J is TRBJ1-5 and V is TRBV7-2; D unclear. The V end was cut by 0 bases, the J end by 0 bases, with 9 bases between. Germline CDR1 is SGHTA and CDR2 is FQGNSA. CDR3 length equals 16 residues. The CDR3: CASSLAGGNSNQPQHF. The CDR3 coding sequence is TGTGCCAGCAGCTTAGCAGGCGGGAATAGCAATCAGCCCCAGCATTTT.

The chain carries TRBV5-1 and TRBJ1-1; 9 bases fit TRBD1. The J segment lost 4 bases and the V segment lost 0 bases, leaving 7 bases of the junction unmatched. Per the germline V gene, CDR1 is SGHRS and CDR2 is YFSETQ. This CDR3 region has 16 residues. The CDR3 DNA follows: TGCGCCAGCAGCTTGGCCGGGACAGGGCGAGTCACTGAAGCTTTCTTT. Protein sequence: CASSLAGTGRVTEAFF.